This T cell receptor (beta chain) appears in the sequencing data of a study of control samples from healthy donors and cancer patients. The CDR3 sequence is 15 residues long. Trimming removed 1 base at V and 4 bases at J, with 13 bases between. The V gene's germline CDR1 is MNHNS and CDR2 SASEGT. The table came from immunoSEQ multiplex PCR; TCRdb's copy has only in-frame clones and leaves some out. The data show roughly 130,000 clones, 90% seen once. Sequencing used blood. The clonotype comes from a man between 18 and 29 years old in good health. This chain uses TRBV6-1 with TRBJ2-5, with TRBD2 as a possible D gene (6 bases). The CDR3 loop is CASSEGGLGGETQYF. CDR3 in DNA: TGTGCCAGCAGTGAAGGGGGACTCGGAGGAGAGACCCAGTACTTC.